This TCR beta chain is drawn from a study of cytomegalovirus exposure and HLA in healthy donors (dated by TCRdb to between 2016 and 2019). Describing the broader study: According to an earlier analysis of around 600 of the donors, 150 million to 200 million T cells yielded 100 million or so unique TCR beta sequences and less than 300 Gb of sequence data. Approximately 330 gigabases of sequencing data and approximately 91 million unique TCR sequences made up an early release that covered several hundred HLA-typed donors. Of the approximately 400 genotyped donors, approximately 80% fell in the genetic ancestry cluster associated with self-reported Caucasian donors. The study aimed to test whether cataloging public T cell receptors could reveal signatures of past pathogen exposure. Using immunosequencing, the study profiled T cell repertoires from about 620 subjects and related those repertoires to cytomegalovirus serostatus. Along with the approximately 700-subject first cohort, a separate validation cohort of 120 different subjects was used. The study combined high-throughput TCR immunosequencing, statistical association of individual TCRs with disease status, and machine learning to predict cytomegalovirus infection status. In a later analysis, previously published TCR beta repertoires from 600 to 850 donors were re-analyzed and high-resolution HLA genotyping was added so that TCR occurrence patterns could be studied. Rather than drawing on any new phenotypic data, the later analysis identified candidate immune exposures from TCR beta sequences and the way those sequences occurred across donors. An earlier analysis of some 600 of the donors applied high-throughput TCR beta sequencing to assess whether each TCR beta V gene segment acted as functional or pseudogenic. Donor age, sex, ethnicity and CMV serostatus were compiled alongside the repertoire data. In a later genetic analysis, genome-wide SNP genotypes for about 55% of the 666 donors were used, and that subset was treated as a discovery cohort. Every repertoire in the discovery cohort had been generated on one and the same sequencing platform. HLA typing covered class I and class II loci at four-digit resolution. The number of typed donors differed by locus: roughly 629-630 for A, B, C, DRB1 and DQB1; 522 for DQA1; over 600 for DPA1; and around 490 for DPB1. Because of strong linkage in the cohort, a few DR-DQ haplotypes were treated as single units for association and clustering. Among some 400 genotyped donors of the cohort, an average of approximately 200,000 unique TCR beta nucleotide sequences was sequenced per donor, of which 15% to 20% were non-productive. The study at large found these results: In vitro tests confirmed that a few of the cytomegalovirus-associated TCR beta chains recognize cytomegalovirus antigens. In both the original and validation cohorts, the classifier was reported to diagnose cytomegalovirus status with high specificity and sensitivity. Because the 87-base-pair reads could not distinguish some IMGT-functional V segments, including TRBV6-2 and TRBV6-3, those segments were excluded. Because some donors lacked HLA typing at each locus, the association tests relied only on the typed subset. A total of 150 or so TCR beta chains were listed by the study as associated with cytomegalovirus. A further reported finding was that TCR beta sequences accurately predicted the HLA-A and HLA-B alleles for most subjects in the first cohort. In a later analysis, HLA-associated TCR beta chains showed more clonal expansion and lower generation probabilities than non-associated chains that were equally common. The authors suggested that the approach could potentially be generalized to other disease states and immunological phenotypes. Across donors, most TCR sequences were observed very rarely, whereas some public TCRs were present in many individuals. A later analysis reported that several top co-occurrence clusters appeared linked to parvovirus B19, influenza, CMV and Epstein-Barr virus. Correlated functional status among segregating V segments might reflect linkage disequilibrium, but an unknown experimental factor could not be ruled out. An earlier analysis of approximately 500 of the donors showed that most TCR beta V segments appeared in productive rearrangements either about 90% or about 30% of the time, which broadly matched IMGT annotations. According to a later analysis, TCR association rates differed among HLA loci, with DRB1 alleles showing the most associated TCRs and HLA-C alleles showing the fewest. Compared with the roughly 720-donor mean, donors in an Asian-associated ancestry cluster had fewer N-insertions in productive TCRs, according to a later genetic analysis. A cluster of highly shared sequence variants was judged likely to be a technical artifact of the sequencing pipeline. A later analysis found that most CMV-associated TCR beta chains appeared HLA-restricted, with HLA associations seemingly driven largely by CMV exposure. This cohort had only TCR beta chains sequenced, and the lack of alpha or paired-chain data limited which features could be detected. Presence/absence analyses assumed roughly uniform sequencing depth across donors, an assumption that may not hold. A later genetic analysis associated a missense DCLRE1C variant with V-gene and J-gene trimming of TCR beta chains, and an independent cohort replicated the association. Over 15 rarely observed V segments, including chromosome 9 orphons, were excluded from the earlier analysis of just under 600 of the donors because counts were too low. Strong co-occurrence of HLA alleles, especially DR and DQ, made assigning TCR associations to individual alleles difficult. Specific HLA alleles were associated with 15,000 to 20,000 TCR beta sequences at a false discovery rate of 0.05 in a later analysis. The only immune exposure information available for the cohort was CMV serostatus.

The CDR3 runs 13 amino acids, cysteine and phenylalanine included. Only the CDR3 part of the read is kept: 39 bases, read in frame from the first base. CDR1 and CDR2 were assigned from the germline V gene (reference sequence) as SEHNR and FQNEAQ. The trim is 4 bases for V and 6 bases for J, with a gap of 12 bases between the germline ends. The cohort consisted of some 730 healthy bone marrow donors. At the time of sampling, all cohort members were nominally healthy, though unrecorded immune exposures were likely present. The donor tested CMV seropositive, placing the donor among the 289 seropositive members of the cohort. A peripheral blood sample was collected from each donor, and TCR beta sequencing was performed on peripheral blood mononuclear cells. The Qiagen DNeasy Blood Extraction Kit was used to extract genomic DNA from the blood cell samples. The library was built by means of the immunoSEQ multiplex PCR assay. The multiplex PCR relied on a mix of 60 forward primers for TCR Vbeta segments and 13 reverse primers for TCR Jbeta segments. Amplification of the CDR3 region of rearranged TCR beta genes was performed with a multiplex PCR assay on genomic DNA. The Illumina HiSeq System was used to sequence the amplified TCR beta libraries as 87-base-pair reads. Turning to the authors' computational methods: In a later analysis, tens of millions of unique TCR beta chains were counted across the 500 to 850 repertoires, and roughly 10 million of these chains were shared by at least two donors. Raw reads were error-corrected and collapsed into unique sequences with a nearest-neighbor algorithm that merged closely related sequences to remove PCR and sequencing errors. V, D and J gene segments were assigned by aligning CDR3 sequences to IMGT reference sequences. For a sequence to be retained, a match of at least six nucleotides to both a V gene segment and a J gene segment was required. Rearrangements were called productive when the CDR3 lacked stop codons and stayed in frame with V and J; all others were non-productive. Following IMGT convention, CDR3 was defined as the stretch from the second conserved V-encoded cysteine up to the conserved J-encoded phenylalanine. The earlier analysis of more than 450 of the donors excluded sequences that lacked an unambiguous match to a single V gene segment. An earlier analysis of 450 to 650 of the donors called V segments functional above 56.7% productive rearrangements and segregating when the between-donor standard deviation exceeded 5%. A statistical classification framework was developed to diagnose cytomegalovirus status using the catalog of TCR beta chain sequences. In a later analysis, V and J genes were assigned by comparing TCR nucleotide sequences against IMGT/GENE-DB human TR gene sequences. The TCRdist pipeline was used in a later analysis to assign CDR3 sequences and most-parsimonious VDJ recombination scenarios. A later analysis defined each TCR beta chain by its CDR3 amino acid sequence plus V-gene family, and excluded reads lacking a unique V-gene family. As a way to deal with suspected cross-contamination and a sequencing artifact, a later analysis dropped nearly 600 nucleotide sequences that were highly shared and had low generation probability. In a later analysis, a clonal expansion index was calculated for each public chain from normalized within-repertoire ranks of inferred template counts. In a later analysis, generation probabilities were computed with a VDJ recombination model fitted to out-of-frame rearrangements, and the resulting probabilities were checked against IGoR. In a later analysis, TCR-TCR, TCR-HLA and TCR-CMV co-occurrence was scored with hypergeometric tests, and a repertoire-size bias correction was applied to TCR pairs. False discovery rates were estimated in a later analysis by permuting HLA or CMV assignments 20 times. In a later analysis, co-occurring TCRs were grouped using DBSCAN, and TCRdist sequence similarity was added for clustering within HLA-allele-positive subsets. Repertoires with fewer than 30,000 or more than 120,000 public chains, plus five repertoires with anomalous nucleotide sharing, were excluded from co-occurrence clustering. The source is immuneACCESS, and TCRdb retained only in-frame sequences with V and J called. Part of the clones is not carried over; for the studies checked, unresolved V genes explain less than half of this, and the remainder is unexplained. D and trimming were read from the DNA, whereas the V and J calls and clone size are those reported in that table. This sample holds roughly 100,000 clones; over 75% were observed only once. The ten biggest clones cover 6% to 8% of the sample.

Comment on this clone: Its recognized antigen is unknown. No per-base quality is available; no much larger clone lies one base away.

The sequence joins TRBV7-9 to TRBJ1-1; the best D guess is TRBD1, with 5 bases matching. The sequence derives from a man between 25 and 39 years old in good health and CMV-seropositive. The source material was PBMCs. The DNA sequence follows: TGTGCCAGCAGCTCTGAAATAGGGGCTGAAGCTTTCTTT. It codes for CASSSEIGAEAFF.